These T cell receptor beta chains were read from a single sample in a study of T cell changes during pregnancy in multiple sclerosis. Profiled with immunoSEQ multiplex PCR; TCRdb holds only in-frame clones, not every one. The sample contains around 60,000 clones, roughly nine tenths of which appear only once. The sample here was peripheral blood, taken in the first trimester of pregnancy. These receptor sequences come from a female donor with multiple sclerosis, enrolled in a pregnancy study. Each CDR3 is given with its conserved first and last residue. Some rows have no size entry. The others give once, few or many, or a class for an expanded clone.

j_call,clone_size,v_call,cdr3_aa
TRBJ1-2,-,TRBV15,CATNHRVANYGYTF
TRBJ2-1,-,TRBV19,CASSRRTSGRGDEQFF
TRBJ2-2,-,TRBV19,CASKFGGISNTGELFF
TRBJ2-3,-,TRBV4-2,CASSPGLAVTGTDTQYF
TRBJ1-1,-,TRBV27,CASSFRAGVMNTEAFF
TRBJ2-7,-,TRBV6-6,CAETPRGYEQYF
TRBJ2-2,-,TRBV7-9,CASNEYDKRTGATGELFF
TRBJ2-1,-,TRBV11-2,CASRITGLAGDREQFF
TRBJ1-2,-,TRBV19,CASKEAGGYYGYTF
TRBJ1-2,-,TRBV7-2,CASSFLLDSNSEYTF
TRBJ1-2,-,TRBV27,CASALRGAYGYTF
TRBJ1-2,once,TRBV6-4,CASSDSSRGSQGGYTF
TRBJ1-2,few,TRBV30,CAWRGTGERKYNYGYTF
TRBJ2-2,-,TRBV9,CASSVDPGDTGELFF
TRBJ2-2,-,TRBV9,CASSPGHGELFF
TRBJ1-1,-,TRBV5-6,CASSSSTGSGTEAFF
TRBJ2-1,-,TRBV19,CASREAGAVEQFF
TRBJ2-1,-,TRBV19,CASSVTGSSYNEQFF
TRBJ2-7,-,TRBV5-1,CASSPRTSGTLRPYEQYF
TRBJ1-2,-,TRBV5-1,CASSSGQGVGGYTF
TRBJ2-7,once,TRBV7-8,CASSFFGTSGDYEQYF
TRBJ2-1,-,TRBV2,CASNLGQGFDNEQFF
TRBJ2-7,-,TRBV11-3,CASSLGGTGGEQYF
TRBJ1-5,few,TRBV5-1,CASSAGQGNQPQHF
TRBJ2-5,-,TRBV4-3,CASSQDHGETQYF
TRBJ2-1,-,TRBV19,CASSQAGEYTYNEQFF
TRBJ1-4,once,TRBV19,CASHKDRGNEKLFF
TRBJ1-2,-,TRBV7-8,CASRLSRGGSDGYTF
TRBJ1-4,-,TRBV2,CAALGGDEKLFF
TRBJ1-5,-,TRBV28,CASSSTGTAYSNQPQHF
TRBJ2-2,-,TRBV6-4,CASSDSEYTGELFF
TRBJ2-5,-,TRBV7-2,CASSLRLQRGETQYF
TRBJ2-1,-,TRBV5-1,CASSLSHRRVRRSNEQFF